These T cell receptor beta chains were read from a single sample in a study of technical replicates of blood from a few donors. Profiled with immunoSEQ multiplex PCR; TCRdb holds only in-frame clones, not every one. Here the sample spans approximately 92,000 clones, 95% being singletons. The sequenced sample was T cells isolated from PBMCs. The receptors originated from a human donor in good health. Each CDR3 is given with its conserved first and last residue. A D gene is named only where the DNA matches it firmly. Size tells how often a clone was seen (once, few, many) or the class of an expanded clone, and some rows leave it out.

d_call | clone_size | j_call | v_call | cdr3_nt | cdr3_aa
TRBD2 | once | TRBJ2-1 | TRBV5-1 | TGCGCCAGCAGCAAACTAGCGGGATCCTACAATGAGCAGTTCTTC | CASSKLAGSYNEQFF
TRBD2 | . | TRBJ2-5 | TRBV4-1 | TGCGCCAGCACATATCGACCGGGACTAGACCAAGAGACCCAGTACTTC | CASTYRPGLDQETQYF
TRBD2 | . | TRBJ2-1 | TRBV7-8 | TGTGCCAGCAGCGGCCGGGGGGCCTACAATGAGCAGTTCTTC | CASSGRGAYNEQFF
TRBD1 | . | TRBJ1-1 | TRBV19 | TGTGCCAGTAACCCGGACAGGTTCCCCACTGAAGCTTTCTTT | CASNPDRFPTEAFF
TRBD2 | once | TRBJ2-1 | TRBV6-6 | TGTGCCAGCAGGCTAGCGGGGGGGCCTTCCTACAATGAGCAGTTCTTC | CASRLAGGPSYNEQFF
TRBD2 | . | TRBJ2-1 | TRBV6-1 | TGTGCCAGCAGTTTCTGGACTAGCGGATACAATGAGCAGTTCTTC | CASSFWTSGYNEQFF
TRBD1 | . | TRBJ2-7 | TRBV6-1 | TGTGCCATCCTGACAGGGGGATCCTACGAGCAGTACTTC | CAILTGGSYEQYF
. | . | TRBJ2-4 | TRBV30 | TGTGCCTGGAGAAGCAGGGGGGTGGTTCAGTACTTC | CAWRSRGVVQYF
. | . | TRBJ2-1 | TRBV20-1 | TGCAGTGCTTACTACAATGAGCAGTTCTTC | CSAYYNEQFF
. | . | TRBJ2-5 | TRBV19 | TGTGCCAGTAGTATAGGTTTTGATGTCCCTCGCAGTTCCACCCACCAAGAGACCCAGTACTTC | CASSIGFDVPRSSTHQETQYF
. | . | TRBJ1-5 | TRBV19 | TGTGCCAGTAAGGTCCCCAGCAGGAATCAGCCCCAGCATTTT | CASKVPSRNQPQHF
TRBD2 | . | TRBJ2-1 | TRBV28 | TGTGCCAGCAGGGGGGGAGGGCCATTTGAGCAGTTCTTC | CASRGGGPFEQFF
. | once | TRBJ1-2 | TRBV15 | TGTGCCACCAGCAGAGGGCACAATAACTATGGCTACACCTTC | CATSRGHNNYGYTF
TRBD2 | . | TRBJ2-3 | TRBV11-3 | TGTGCCAGCAGCTTAGATCTGGCGGGAGGCACAGATACGCAGTATTTT | CASSLDLAGGTDTQYF
. | once | TRBJ2-7 | TRBV27 | TGTGCCAGCAGTTCGAATACCCGGTACGAGCAGTACTTC | CASSSNTRYEQYF
. | . | TRBJ1-3 | TRBV6-1 | TGTGCCAGCAGTGTATACTCAACAGGTCCTAGCTCTGGAAACACCATATATTTT | CASSVYSTGPSSGNTIYF
. | . | TRBJ2-5 | TRBV28 | TGTGCCAGCAGGCGGACAGACCAAGAGACCCAGTACTTC | CASRRTDQETQYF
TRBD2 | . | TRBJ2-2 | TRBV2 | TGTGCCAGCGGGACCGGGCGGGGGGGCTTGGCCGGGGAGCTGTTTTTT | CASGTGRGGLAGELFF
. | . | TRBJ1-2 | TRBV2 | TGTGCCAGCAGTATCGGGGGGGCCAAACTCTATGGCTACACCTTC | CASSIGGAKLYGYTF
. | . | TRBJ2-7 | TRBV2 | TGTGCCAGCACCACAACCGGGGAGAAATACGAGCAGTACTTC | CASTTTGEKYEQYF
. | . | TRBJ2-5 | TRBV5-1 | TGCGCCAGCAGCCGGGACAACCCCCGAGAGACCCAGTACTTC | CASSRDNPRETQYF
. | . | TRBJ2-1 | TRBV27 | TGTGCCAGCAGCTCCAGCGGTAGCTCCTACAATGAGCAGTTCTTC | CASSSSGSSYNEQFF
TRBD2 | . | TRBJ2-1 | TRBV27 | TGTGCCAGCAATCATAAGGGGACTAGCGGGAGAGCGGCCTACAATGAGCAGTTCTTC | CASNHKGTSGRAAYNEQFF
. | . | TRBJ2-1 | TRBV2 | TGTGCCACCAGGGAGTTGTTGGATGAGCAGTTCTTC | CATRELLDEQFF
. | once | TRBJ1-2 | TRBV27 | TGTGCCAGCAGTCCGCAGGGGACGCTTAACTATGGCTACACCTTC | CASSPQGTLNYGYTF
. | . | TRBJ1-5 | TRBV4-1 | TGCGCCAGCAGCCAACAAGGGGATTATAGCAATCAGCCCCAGCATTTT | CASSQQGDYSNQPQHF
. | . | TRBJ2-3 | TRBV9 | TGTGCCAGCAGCGTAGCAGAATCGAGGCGGGAAGTCGCGGATACGCAGTATTTT | CASSVAESRREVADTQYF
TRBD1 | . | TRBJ1-4 | TRBV6-6 | TGTGCCAGCAGTTCGGACAGGGTGGGGGAAAAACTGTTTTTT | CASSSDRVGEKLFF